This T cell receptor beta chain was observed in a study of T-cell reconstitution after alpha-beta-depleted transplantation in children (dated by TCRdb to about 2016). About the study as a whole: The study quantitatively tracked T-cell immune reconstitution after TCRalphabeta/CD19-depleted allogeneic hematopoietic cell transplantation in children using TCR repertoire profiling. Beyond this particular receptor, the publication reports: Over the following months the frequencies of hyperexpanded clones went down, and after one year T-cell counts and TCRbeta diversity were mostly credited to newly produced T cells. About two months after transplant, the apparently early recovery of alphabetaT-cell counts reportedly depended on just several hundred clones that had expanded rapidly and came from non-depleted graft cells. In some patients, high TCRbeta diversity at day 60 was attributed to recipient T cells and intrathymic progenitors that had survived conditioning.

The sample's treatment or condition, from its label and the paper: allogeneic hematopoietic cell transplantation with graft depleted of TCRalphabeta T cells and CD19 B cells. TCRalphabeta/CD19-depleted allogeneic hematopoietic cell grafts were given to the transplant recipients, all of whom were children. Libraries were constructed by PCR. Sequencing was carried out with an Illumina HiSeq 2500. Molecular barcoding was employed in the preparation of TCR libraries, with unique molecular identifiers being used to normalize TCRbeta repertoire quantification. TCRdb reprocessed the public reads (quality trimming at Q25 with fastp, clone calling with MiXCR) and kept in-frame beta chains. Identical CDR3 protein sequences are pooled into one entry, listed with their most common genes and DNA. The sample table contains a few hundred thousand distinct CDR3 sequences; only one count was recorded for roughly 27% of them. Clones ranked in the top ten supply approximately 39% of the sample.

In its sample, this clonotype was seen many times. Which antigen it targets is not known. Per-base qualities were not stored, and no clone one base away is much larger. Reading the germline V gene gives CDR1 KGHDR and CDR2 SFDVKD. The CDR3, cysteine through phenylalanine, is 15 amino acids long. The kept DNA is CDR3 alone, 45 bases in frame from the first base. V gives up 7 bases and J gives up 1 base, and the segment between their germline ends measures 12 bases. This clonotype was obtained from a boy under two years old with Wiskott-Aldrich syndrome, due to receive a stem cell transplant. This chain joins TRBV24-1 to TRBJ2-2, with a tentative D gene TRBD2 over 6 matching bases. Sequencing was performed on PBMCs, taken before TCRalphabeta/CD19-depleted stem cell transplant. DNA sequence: TGTGCCACCAGGGGGGGAACAGGGAACACCGGGGAGCTGTTTTTT. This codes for CATRGGTGNTGELFF.